Below, one T cell receptor (beta chain) is given with its context. Its antigen remains unknown. Germline CDR1 reads SGHDT; CDR2 reads YYEEEE. The CDR3 totals 14 residues. A sample-barcoded 5' primer and a J-beta primer mix were used in a second PCR of about 7 to 12 cycles. TCRdb reprocessed the 5' RACE reads with MiXCR, giving one entry per CDR3 protein. This table has almost 300,000 distinct CDR3 sequences, 25% to 30% appearing once. The data belong to a study of blood T cells in healthy people across ages. Study outcomes and limitations: Strong correlation linked observed beta diversity and percent naive T cells.

The chain couples TRBV5-6 to TRBJ2-5; tentatively, D is TRBD2 (7 bases). The J call may be in error: the DNA end matches TRBJ2-7 better. This TCR was recovered from a woman aged 70-85 years in good health. The sequenced sample consisted of blood. This chain's CDR3 is CASRPRGASYEQYF. CDR3 nucleotides: TGTGCCAGCCGGCCCCGGGGGGCCTCTTACGAGCAGTACTTC.